This record concerns one T cell receptor beta chain sequence. Original handling: Amplification of reference gene primers was used by the study to estimate nucleated cell counts. Sequencing was performed with immunoSEQ multiplex PCR; in TCRdb, only in-frame clones are kept and a portion is missing. From that table come the V and J calls and clone size; the DNA was used to work out D and trimming. The top ten clones hold 7.5% to 9% of a sample with roughly 200,000 clones, 65% to 85% of them seen once. These data originate in a study of blood T cell repertoires in COVID-19. Overall study: Some COVID-19 samples were acute and others convalescent; all came from the United States, Italy and Spain. Sample material is recorded as cDNA or gDNA derived from T cells, B-cell-depleted T cells, or PBMCs.

CDR1 and CDR2 (germline): DFQATT, SNEGSKA (reference sequence). There are 14 residues in the CDR3. With 3 bases clipped from V and 7 bases from J, the junction kept 9 bases outside the gene matches. The sample taken for sequencing was peripheral blood. The source is an elderly woman with acute or convalescent COVID-19. The chain couples TRBV20-1 to TRBJ2-1, with 7 bases that match TRBD2. The CDR3 DNA reads as TGCAGTGCTAGTCGTCCGCGGGGGAGTAATGAGCAGTTCTTC. Translation: CSASRPRGSNEQFF.